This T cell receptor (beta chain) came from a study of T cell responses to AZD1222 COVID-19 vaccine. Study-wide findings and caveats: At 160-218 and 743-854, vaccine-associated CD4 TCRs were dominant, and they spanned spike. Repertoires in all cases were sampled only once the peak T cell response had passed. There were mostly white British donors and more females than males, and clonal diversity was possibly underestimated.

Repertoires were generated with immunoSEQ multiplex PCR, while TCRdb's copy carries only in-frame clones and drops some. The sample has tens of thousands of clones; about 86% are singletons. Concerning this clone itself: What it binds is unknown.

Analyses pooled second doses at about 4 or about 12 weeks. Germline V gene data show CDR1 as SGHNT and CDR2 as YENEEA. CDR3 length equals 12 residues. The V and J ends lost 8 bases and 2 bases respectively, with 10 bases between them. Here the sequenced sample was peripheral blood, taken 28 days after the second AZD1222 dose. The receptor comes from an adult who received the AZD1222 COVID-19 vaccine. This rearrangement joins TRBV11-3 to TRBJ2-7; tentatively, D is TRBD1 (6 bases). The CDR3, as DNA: TGTGCCAGCTCCAGGGGAGCCTACGAGCAGTACTTC. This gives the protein CASSRGAYEQYF.